The clone carrying this TCR beta chain was seen just once. The antigen is not known. The data originate from a study of cytomegalovirus exposure and HLA in healthy donors. Study-wide results and caveats: There were over 150 TCR beta chains listed as cytomegalovirus-associated. Further analysis, carried out later, found HLA-associated TCR beta chains more clonally expanded than equally common other chains.

CDR1 is MDHEN, CDR2 SYDVKM, per germline. Trimming removed 5 bases from V and 10 bases from J, with 8 bases in between. The CDR3 sequence is 11 residues long. 13 Jbeta primers and 60 Vbeta primers were used for the PCR. Data came from immunoSEQ multiplex PCR; TCRdb stores just in-frame clones and leaves some out. The sample carries about 98,000 clones, roughly 76% recorded once. This sequence was found in a man aged 50-59 years in good health and CMV-seronegative. The chain employs TRBV28 and TRBJ1-4; D is unresolved. Sequenced material: PBMCs. The CDR3: CASSPNGKLFF. CDR3 nucleotide sequence: TGTGCCAGCAGTCCTAACGGAAAACTGTTTTTT.